The rows below give T cell receptor beta chains drawn from one sample of a study of cytomegalovirus exposure and HLA in healthy donors. Assay used: immunoSEQ multiplex PCR; TCRdb lists only in-frame clones, some missing. The table shows around 190,000 clones, with approximately 86% occurring only once. Input material: PBMCs. The source is a man aged 25-45 years in good health and CMV-seropositive. Both conserved end residues are part of each CDR3. D genes are given only for firm matches. Clone size is given for some rows only: seen once, a few or many times, or a class if the clone is expanded.

TRBD1,few,TRBJ1-1,TRBV4-3,16,CASSQDGTGRNTEAFF,TGCGCCAGCAGCCAAGACGGGACAGGACGAAACACTGAAGCTTTCTTT
TRBD1,-,TRBJ2-6,TRBV2,15,CASSGQGSGANVLTF,TGTGCCAGCAGTGGACAGGGTTCTGGGGCCAACGTCCTGACTTTC
-,-,TRBJ2-7,TRBV6-5,15,CASSYSSPGAYEQYF,TGTGCCAGCAGTTACTCGAGCCCCGGAGCCTACGAGCAGTACTTC
TRBD1,-,TRBJ1-6,TRBV11-2,16,CASSLFPGGTNSPLHF,TGTGCCAGCAGCTTATTTCCAGGGGGCACAAATTCACCCCTCCACTTT
TRBD2,-,TRBJ2-4,TRBV5-1,14,CASGYGGTKNIQYF,TGCGCCAGCGGGTACGGGGGGACTAAAAACATTCAGTACTTC
-,few,TRBJ1-5,TRBV7-9,12,CASSLAGQPQHF,TGTGCCAGCAGCTTAGCCGGGCAGCCCCAGCATTTT
-,-,TRBJ2-6,TRBV6-1,15,CASSERLSGANVLTF,TGTGCCAGCAGTGAACGACTCTCTGGGGCCAACGTCCTGACTTTC
-,-,TRBJ2-3,TRBV5-1,16,CASSLRRAQTADTQYF,TGCGCCAGCAGCTTGAGGCGGGCTCAAACGGCGGATACGCAGTATTTT
TRBD1,-,TRBJ2-7,TRBV7-2,17,CASSLNLPGQGAYEQYF,TGTGCCAGCAGCTTAAACCTCCCGGGACAGGGTGCCTACGAGCAGTACTTC
-,-,TRBJ1-5,TRBV19,11,CASSNHQPQHF,TGTGCCAGTAGTAACCATCAGCCCCAGCATTTT
TRBD1,-,TRBJ1-2,TRBV4-3,16,CASSPREDRGVRGYTF,TGCGCCAGCAGCCCCCGGGAGGACAGGGGGGTACGGGGCTACACCTTC
-,-,TRBJ2-5,TRBV19,15,CASSIVWGTQETQYF,TGTGCCAGTAGTATAGTTTGGGGAACCCAAGAGACCCAGTACTTC
TRBD1,-,TRBJ1-2,TRBV7-2,14,CASSPGQGNYGYTF,TGTGCCAGCAGCCCTGGACAGGGTAACTATGGCTACACCTTC
TRBD2,-,TRBJ2-7,TRBV5-1,14,CASSWTSGPYEQYF,TGCGCCAGCAGCTGGACTAGCGGGCCCTACGAGCAGTACTTC
-,-,TRBJ2-2,TRBV2,15,CASGRIAGNTGELFF,TGTGCCAGCGGCCGAATAGCTGGGAACACCGGGGAGCTGTTTTTT
-,-,TRBJ1-4,TRBV2,16,CASSASLANFNEKLFF,TGTGCCAGCAGTGCGTCTCTGGCAAACTTTAATGAAAAACTGTTTTTT
TRBD2,once,TRBJ2-7,TRBV7-2,15,CASSLEGRGYHEQYF,TGTGCCAGCAGCTTAGAGGGGAGGGGTTATCACGAGCAGTACTTC
TRBD1,-,TRBJ2-5,TRBV29-1,15,CSISKPGQPQETQYF,TGCAGCATTAGCAAACCGGGACAGCCCCAAGAGACCCAGTACTTC